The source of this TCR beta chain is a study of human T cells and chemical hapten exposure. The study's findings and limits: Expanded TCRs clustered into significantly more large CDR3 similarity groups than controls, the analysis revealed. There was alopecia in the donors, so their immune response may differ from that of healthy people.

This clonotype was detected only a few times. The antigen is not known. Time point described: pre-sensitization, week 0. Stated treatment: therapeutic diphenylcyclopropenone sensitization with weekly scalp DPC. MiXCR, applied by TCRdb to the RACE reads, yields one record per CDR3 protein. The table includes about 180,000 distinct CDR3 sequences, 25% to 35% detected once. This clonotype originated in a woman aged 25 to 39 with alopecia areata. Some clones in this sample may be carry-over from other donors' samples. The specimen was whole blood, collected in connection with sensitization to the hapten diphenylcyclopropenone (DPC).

The CDR3 region is CSVGTSVYEQYF. In DNA, the CDR3 is TGCAGCGTGGGGACTAGCGTCTACGAGCAGTACTTC. This chain links TRBV29-1 with TRBJ2-7, with 10 nucleotides matching TRBD2. J gave up 3 bases and V 6 bases, and 2 bases lay outside the gene matches. CDR3 size: 12 residues. CDR1 SQVTM and CDR2 ANQGSEA come from the germline V gene.